The rows below give T cell receptor beta chains drawn from one sample of a study of OX40 agonist ivuxolimab in advanced cancers. The data were produced by immunoSEQ multiplex PCR, yet TCRdb's version contains in-frame clones alone and is incomplete. The sample lists more than 30,000 clones, approximately 90% occurring once. The sequencing used CD4+ or CD8+ T cells sorted from blood, collected in a trial of the OX40 agonist ivuxolimab. These receptors were taken from an adult with an advanced solid tumor such as melanoma, head and neck, liver or kidney cancer. CDR3s include the opening cysteine and the closing phenylalanine or tryptophan. A D gene is named only where the DNA matches it firmly. Expanded clones are given a class, and other clones once, few, many or no size at all.

size: -
V: TRBV29-1
J: TRBJ2-3
D: TRBD2
DNA: TGCAGCGTTTCTAGCGGGCTTAGCACAGATACGCAGTATTTT
CDR3: CSVSSGLSTDTQYF

size: -
V: TRBV30
J: TRBJ2-1
D: TRBD2
DNA: TGTGCCTGGATTCCCGGGACTAGCGGGGGGGCCAATGAGCAGTTCTTC
CDR3: CAWIPGTSGGANEQFF

size: -
V: TRBV30
J: TRBJ1-1
D: -
DNA: TGTGCCTGGAGTAAGCCCCCCCGACAGGACGAAGCTTTCTTT
CDR3: CAWSKPPRQDEAFF

size: -
V: TRBV19
J: TRBJ2-3
D: -
DNA: TGTGCCAGTAGTGTAACGGGATATGCAGATACGCAGTATTTT
CDR3: CASSVTGYADTQYF

size: -
V: TRBV20-1
J: TRBJ2-7
D: -
DNA: TGCAGTGCTAGCTCCAGAAACGAGCAGTACTTC
CDR3: CSASSRNEQYF

size: -
V: TRBV6-1
J: TRBJ1-3
D: -
DNA: TGTGCCAGCAGTGAAGTCGATGGGGGCACCATATATTTT
CDR3: CASSEVDGGTIYF

size: -
V: TRBV11-3
J: TRBJ1-1
D: -
DNA: TGTGCCAGCAGTTTCGAGCCGGGGCGAGGCACTGAAGCTTTCTTT
CDR3: CASSFEPGRGTEAFF

size: -
V: TRBV19
J: TRBJ1-1
D: -
DNA: TGTGCCAGTGCGGTGGTGAACACTGAAGCTTTCTTT
CDR3: CASAVVNTEAFF

size: -
V: TRBV1
J: TRBJ1-6
D: -
DNA: TGCACCAGCAGCCCCTGCTCACCCCTCCACTTT
CDR3: CTSSPCSPLHF

size: -
V: TRBV14
J: TRBJ1-2
D: -
DNA: TGTGCCAGCAGCCCCCCCCGGGGGCTGGGGGGCTACACCTTC
CDR3: CASSPPRGLGGYTF

size: -
V: TRBV30
J: TRBJ1-4
D: -
DNA: TGTGCCTGGAGTATAGAGGAGAGAAGGGAAAAACTGTTTTTT
CDR3: CAWSIEERREKLFF

size: -
V: TRBV4-3
J: TRBJ1-2
D: -
DNA: TGCGCCAGCAGCCATGTAGGAGGTCTGGGCAACTATGGCTACACCTTC
CDR3: CASSHVGGLGNYGYTF

size: -
V: TRBV5-1
J: TRBJ1-1
D: -
DNA: TGCGCCAGCAAGGAGGGGATGAACACTGAAGCTTTCTTT
CDR3: CASKEGMNTEAFF

size: -
V: TRBV5-1
J: TRBJ2-5
D: TRBD1
DNA: TGCGCCAGCAGCTTGGGGACAGGGACTCCAAGCCAAGAGACCCAGTACTTC
CDR3: CASSLGTGTPSQETQYF

size: -
V: TRBV7-9
J: TRBJ1-2
D: -
DNA: TGTGCCAGCAGCTTAGAGGAGGGCCTTCGGGGCTACACCTTC
CDR3: CASSLEEGLRGYTF

size: -
V: TRBV19
J: TRBJ2-7
D: -
DNA: TGTGCCAGTAGTATAGTTCATCAGGGCAGCTACGAGCAGTACTTC
CDR3: CASSIVHQGSYEQYF

size: -
V: TRBV30
J: TRBJ2-5
D: -
DNA: TGTGCCTGGAGTGGAGGGGGTGGAGAGACCCAGTACTTC
CDR3: CAWSGGGGETQYF

size: -
V: TRBV10-3
J: TRBJ1-1
D: TRBD1
DNA: TGTGCCACTGGGACAGGGGCGAGGAACACTGAAGCTTTCTTT
CDR3: CATGTGARNTEAFF

size: -
V: TRBV6-1
J: TRBJ2-3
D: -
DNA: TGTGCCAGCAGTGAAGGGGGCTTTGGCACAGATACGCAGTATTTT
CDR3: CASSEGGFGTDTQYF

size: -
V: TRBV18
J: TRBJ2-7
D: -
DNA: TGTGCCAGCTCACCAACTAGCTCCTACGAGCAGTACTTC
CDR3: CASSPTSSYEQYF

size: few
V: TRBV15
J: TRBJ2-5
D: TRBD2
DNA: TGTGCCACCAGCAGTAGGACTAGCGGGGAGACCCAGTACTTC
CDR3: CATSSRTSGETQYF

size: -
V: TRBV30
J: TRBJ1-2
D: -
DNA: TGTGCCTGGAGTGTAAGGGGACGGAACCCAGGCGGTGGCTACACCTTC
CDR3: CAWSVRGRNPGGGYTF

size: -
V: TRBV10-3
J: TRBJ2-1
D: -
DNA: TGTGCCATCAGTGAAATAAGGGGCACCTACAATGAGCAGTTCTTC
CDR3: CAISEIRGTYNEQFF

size: -
V: TRBV6-5
J: TRBJ2-7
D: -
DNA: TGTGCCAGCAGTTACCAGGGGCAGCAGTACTTC
CDR3: CASSYQGQQYF

size: -
V: TRBV9
J: TRBJ2-3
D: TRBD2
DNA: TGTGCCAGCAGCGTAGGTGATAGCGGGAGGAGGGATACGCAGTATTTT
CDR3: CASSVGDSGRRDTQYF

size: -
V: TRBV5-5
J: TRBJ1-6
D: TRBD1
DNA: TGTGCCAGCAGCTTGGAGACAGGGCCTCTTAGGGCCCTCCACTTT
CDR3: CASSLETGPLRALHF

size: -
V: TRBV11-2
J: TRBJ2-2
D: -
DNA: TGTGCCAGCAGCTTATTACAAAACTCTAACACCGGGGAGCTGTTTTTT
CDR3: CASSLLQNSNTGELFF

size: -
V: TRBV4-1
J: TRBJ2-5
D: -
DNA: TGCGCCAGCAGCCAAGAGGCCAGGGAACAAGAGACCCAGTACTTC
CDR3: CASSQEAREQETQYF

size: -
V: TRBV7-9
J: TRBJ1-6
D: TRBD1
DNA: TGTGCCAGCAGCCCAATGGGAGGGGACAGCAATTCACCCCTCCACTTT
CDR3: CASSPMGGDSNSPLHF

size: -
V: TRBV5-1
J: TRBJ1-1
D: -
DNA: TGCGCCAGCAGCTTGACCGGGGGAAACACTGAAGCTTTCTTT
CDR3: CASSLTGGNTEAFF

size: once
V: TRBV29-1
J: TRBJ1-4
D: -
DNA: TGCAGCGTTGCGGCTAACGGTAATGAAAAACTGTTTTTT
CDR3: CSVAANGNEKLFF

size: -
V: TRBV11-2
J: TRBJ1-2
D: -
DNA: TGTGCCAGCAGCTCCCGCTTACAGGCCTCCCACACCTCCTATGGCTACACCTTC
CDR3: CASSSRLQASHTSYGYTF

size: -
V: TRBV28
J: TRBJ2-3
D: TRBD1
DNA: TGTGCCAGCAGTCCCGGACAGGGGAAGGGAACAGATACGCAGTATTTT
CDR3: CASSPGQGKGTDTQYF

size: -
V: TRBV7-9
J: TRBJ2-7
D: TRBD2
DNA: TGTGCCAGCAGCCCCGGGACTAGTGCGCACGAGCAGTACTTC
CDR3: CASSPGTSAHEQYF

size: -
V: TRBV7-2
J: TRBJ1-1
D: TRBD1
DNA: TGTGCCAGCAGCTCGAACAGGGGGACTGAAGCTTTCTTT
CDR3: CASSSNRGTEAFF

size: -
V: TRBV29-1
J: TRBJ2-7
D: -
DNA: TGCAGCGTTGTAGGGAGAGAACAGGGATTCTACGAGCAGTACTTC
CDR3: CSVVGREQGFYEQYF

size: -
V: TRBV9
J: TRBJ2-3
D: TRBD2
DNA: TGTGCCAGCAGCCTCTCTAGCGGGAGGGCCCTAGATACGCAGTATTTT
CDR3: CASSLSSGRALDTQYF

size: -
V: TRBV25-1
J: TRBJ1-2
D: -
DNA: TGTGCCAGCACGGGGAATACTAACTATGGCTACACCTTC
CDR3: CASTGNTNYGYTF

size: -
V: TRBV6-6
J: TRBJ2-5
D: TRBD1
DNA: TGTGCCAGCAGTTTTCCGATCTACAGGGGAAGCGAGACCCAGTACTTC
CDR3: CASSFPIYRGSETQYF

size: -
V: TRBV14
J: TRBJ2-1
D: -
DNA: TGTGCCAGCAGCCAAAGTGGTCTGCTGTCTGAGCAGTTCTTC
CDR3: CASSQSGLLSEQFF

size: -
V: TRBV15
J: TRBJ1-2
D: TRBD1
DNA: TGTGCCACCAGCAGAGAAAGAACAGGGGGCGGTGATGGCTACACCTTC
CDR3: CATSRERTGGGDGYTF

size: -
V: TRBV7-2
J: TRBJ2-4
D: TRBD2
DNA: TGTGCCAGCAGCCCAGTTGTTAGCGGGGCCAAAAACATTCAGTACTTC
CDR3: CASSPVVSGAKNIQYF

size: -
V: TRBV7-8
J: TRBJ2-1
D: TRBD2
DNA: TGTGCCAGCAGCTTAGGAAGGGCTAGCGGGAGTTCAGTGGATGAGCAGTTCTTC
CDR3: CASSLGRASGSSVDEQFF

size: -
V: TRBV19
J: TRBJ1-6
D: -
DNA: TGTGCCAGTAGAAACCGGGACGGGAATTCACCCCTCCACTTT
CDR3: CASRNRDGNSPLHF

size: -
V: TRBV6-5
J: TRBJ1-2
D: -
DNA: TGTGCCAGCAGCGTGCAGGGCGCCTATGGCTACACCTTC
CDR3: CASSVQGAYGYTF